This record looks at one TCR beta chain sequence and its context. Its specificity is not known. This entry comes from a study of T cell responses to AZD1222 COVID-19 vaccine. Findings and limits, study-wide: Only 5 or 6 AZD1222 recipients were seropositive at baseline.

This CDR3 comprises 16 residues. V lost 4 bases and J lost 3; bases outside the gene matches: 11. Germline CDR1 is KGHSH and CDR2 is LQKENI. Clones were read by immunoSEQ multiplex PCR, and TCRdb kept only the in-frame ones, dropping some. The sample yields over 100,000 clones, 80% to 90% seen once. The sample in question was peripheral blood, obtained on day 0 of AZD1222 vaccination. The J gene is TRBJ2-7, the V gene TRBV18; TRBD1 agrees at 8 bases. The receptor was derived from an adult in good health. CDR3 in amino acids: CASSLIPTGVSYEQYF. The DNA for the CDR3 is TGTGCCAGCTCACTGATACCGACAGGGGTGAGCTACGAGCAGTACTTC.